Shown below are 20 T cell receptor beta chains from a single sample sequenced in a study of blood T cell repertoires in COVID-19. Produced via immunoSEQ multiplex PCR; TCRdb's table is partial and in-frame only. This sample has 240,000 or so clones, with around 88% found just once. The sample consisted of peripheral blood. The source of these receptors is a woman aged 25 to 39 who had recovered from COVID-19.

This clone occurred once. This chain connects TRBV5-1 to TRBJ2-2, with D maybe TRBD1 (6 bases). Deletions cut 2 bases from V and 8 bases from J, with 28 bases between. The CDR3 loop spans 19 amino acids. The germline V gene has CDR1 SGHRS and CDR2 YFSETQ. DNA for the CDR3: TGCGCCAGCAGCTTCGGCCACCTACAGGGCAGCCAAACCGGGGGGGAGCTGTTTTTT. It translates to CASSFGHLQGSQTGGELFF.

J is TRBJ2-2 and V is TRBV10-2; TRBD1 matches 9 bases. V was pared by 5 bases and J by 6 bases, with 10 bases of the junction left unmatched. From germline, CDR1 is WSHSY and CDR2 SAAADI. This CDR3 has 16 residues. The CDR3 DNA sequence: TGCGCCAGCAGTCATCTGGGACAGGGAATCTCCGGGGAGCTGTTTTTT. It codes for CASSHLGQGISGELFF.

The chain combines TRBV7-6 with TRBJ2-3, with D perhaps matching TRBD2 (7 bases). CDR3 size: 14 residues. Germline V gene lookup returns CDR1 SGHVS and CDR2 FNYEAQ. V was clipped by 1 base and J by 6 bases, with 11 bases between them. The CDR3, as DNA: TGTGCCAGCAGCTTAGTAGGGGGGGACGATACGCAGTATTTT. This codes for CASSLVGGDDTQYF.

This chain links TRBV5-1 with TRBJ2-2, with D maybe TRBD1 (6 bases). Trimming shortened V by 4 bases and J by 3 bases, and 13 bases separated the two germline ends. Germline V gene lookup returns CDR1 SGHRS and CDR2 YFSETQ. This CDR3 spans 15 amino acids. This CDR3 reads CASSIGTSYTGELFF. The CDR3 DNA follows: TGCGCCAGCAGCATCGGGACAAGTTACACCGGGGAGCTGTTTTTT.

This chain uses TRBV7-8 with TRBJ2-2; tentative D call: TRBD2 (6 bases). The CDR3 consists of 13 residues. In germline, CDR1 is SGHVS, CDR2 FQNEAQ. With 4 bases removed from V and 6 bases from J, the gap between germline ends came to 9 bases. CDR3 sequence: CASSSGGAGELFF. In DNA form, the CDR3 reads TGTGCCAGCAGCTCCGGAGGGGCCGGGGAGCTGTTTTTT.

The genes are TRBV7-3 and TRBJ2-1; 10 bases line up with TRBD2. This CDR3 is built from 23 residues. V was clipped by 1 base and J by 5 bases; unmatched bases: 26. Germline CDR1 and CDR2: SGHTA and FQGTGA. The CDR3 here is CASSLKVVPRAGGRALPDNEQFF. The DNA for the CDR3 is TGTGCCAGCAGCTTAAAGGTTGTGCCCCGAGCGGGGGGGCGAGCCCTACCCGACAATGAGCAGTTCTTC.

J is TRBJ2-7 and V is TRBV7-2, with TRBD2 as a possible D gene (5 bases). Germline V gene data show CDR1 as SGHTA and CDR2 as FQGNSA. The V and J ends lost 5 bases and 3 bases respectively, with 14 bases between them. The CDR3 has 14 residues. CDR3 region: CASSPGNRYYEQYF. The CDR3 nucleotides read TGTGCCAGCAGCCCCGGGAATCGCTACTACGAGCAGTACTTC. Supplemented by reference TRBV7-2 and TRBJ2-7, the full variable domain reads GAGVSQSPSNKVTEKGKDVELRCDPISGHTALYWYRQSLGQGLEFLIYFQGNSAPDKSGLPSDRFSAERTGGSVSTLTIQRTQQEDSAVYLCASSPGNRYYEQYFGPGTRLTVT.

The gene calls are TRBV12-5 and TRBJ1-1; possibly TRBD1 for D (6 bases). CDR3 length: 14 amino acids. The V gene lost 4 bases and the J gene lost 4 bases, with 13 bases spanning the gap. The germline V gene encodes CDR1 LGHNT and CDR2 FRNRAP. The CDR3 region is CASGSSTGITEAFF. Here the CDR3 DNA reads TGTGCTAGTGGTTCTTCCACAGGGATCACTGAAGCTTTCTTT.

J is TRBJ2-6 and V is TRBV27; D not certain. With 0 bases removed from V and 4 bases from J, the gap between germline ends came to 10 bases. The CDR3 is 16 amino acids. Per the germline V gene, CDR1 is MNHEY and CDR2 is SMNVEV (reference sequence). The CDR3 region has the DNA TGTGCCAGCAGTTTATCTTCCCGTACAGGGGCCAACGTCCTGACTTTC. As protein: CASSLSSRTGANVLTF.

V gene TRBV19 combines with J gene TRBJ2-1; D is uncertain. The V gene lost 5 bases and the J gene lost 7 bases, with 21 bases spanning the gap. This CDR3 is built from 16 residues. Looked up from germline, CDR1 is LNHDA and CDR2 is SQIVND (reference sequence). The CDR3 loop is CASSSFAGVQRNEQFF. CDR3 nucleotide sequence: TGTGCCAGTAGTTCTTTCGCAGGTGTACAACGGAATGAGCAGTTCTTC.

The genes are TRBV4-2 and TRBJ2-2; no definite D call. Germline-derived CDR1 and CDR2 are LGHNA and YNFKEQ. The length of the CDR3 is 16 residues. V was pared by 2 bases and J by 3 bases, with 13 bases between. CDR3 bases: TGTGCCAGCAGCCAACCTCAAAACACCGACACCGGGGAGCTGTTTTTT. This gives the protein CASSQPQNTDTGELFF.

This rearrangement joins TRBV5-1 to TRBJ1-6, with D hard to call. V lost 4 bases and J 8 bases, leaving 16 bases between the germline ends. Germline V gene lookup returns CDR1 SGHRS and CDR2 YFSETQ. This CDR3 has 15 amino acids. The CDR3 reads CASSKAAWEDSPLHF. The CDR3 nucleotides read TGCGCCAGCAGCAAAGCGGCGTGGGAGGATTCACCCCTCCACTTT.

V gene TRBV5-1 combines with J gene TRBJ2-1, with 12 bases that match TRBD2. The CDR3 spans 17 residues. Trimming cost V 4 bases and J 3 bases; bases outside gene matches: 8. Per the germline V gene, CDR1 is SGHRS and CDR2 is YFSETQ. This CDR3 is CASSGGTSGYNYNEQFF. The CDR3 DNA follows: TGCGCCAGCAGCGGGGGGACTAGCGGGTATAACTACAATGAGCAGTTCTTC. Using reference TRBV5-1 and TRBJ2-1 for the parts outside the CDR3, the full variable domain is KAGVTQTPRYLIKTRGQQVTLSCSPISGHRSVSWYQQTPGQGLQFLFEYFSETQRNKGNFPGRFSGRQFSNSRSEMNVSTLELGDSALYLCASSGGTSGYNYNEQFFGPGTRLTVL.

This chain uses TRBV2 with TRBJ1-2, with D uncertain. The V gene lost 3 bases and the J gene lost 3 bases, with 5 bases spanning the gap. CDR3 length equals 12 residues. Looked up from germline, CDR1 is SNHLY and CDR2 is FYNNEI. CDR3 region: CASSERDYGYTF. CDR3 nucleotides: TGTGCCAGCAGTGAGCGGGACTATGGCTACACCTTC.

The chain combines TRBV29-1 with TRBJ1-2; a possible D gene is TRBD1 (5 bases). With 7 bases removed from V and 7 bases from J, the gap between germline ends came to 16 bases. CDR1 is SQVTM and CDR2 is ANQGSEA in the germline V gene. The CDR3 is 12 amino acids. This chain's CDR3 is CSASTVRGGYTF. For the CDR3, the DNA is TGCAGCGCCTCGACAGTCCGTGGTGGCTACACCTTC.

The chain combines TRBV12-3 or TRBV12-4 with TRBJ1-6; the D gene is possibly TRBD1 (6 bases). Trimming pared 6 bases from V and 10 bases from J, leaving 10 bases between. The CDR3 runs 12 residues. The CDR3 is CASRTGGSPLHF. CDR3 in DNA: TGTGCCAGCAGGACAGGAGGATCACCCCTCCACTTT.

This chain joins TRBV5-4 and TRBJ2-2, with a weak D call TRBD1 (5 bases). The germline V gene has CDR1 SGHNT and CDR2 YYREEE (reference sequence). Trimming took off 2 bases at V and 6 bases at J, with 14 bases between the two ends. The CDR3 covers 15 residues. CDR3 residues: CASSFVGAVAGELFF. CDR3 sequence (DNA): TGTGCCAGCAGCTTTGTAGGGGCGGTCGCCGGGGAGCTGTTTTTT.

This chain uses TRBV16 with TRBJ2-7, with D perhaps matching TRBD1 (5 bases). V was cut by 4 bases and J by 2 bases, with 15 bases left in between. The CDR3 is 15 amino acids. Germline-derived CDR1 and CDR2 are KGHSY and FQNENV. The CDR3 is CASSRSGRATYEQYF. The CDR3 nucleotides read TGTGCCAGCAGCCGCTCGGGCAGGGCCACCTACGAGCAGTACTTC.

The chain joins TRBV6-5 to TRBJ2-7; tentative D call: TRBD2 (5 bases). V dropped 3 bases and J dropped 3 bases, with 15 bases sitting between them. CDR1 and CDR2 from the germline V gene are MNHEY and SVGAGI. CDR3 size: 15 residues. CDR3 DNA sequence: TGTGCCAGCAGTTATTCAGAGGACTGGAGCTACGAGCAGTACTTC. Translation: CASSYSEDWSYEQYF.

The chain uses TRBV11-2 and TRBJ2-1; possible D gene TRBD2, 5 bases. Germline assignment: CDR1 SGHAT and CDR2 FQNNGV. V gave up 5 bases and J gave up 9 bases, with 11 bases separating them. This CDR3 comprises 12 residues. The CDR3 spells CASSRWTFEQFF. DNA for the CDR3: TGTGCCAGCAGCCGCTGGACTTTTGAGCAGTTCTTC.